The entry below gives a single T cell receptor beta chain sequence along with its context. This sample is drawn from a study of blood T cell repertoires in COVID-19. Study background: PBMCs, B-cell-depleted T cells, or T cells provided the cDNA or gDNA that made up the material.

Libraries were prepared by immunoSEQ multiplex PCR; TCRdb keeps only in-frame clonotypes and omits some of them. The sample has roughly 12,000 clones, about four fifths seen once. The sample taken for sequencing was peripheral blood. The sequence was obtained from an elderly man with acute or convalescent COVID-19.

The CDR3 nucleotides read TGTGCCAGCAGGATTGGACAGGGGTACACAGATACGCAGTATTTT. Translated: CASRIGQGYTDTQYF. The chain recombines TRBV27 with TRBJ2-3, with 9 bases that match TRBD1. J was trimmed by 2 bases and V by 6 bases; bases with no gene match: 6. Per the germline V gene, CDR1 is MNHEY and CDR2 is SMNVEV (reference sequence). The CDR3 loop spans 15 amino acids.